This note documents a single TCR beta chain sequence. Germline lookup yields CDR1 MNHEY and CDR2 SVGAGI. V lost 2 bases and J lost 6; bases outside the gene matches: 6. The CDR3 is 15 residues long. The record originates from a study of Graves' ophthalmopathy and Graves' hyperthyroidism. Study information: There was a collection of peripheral blood at initial diagnosis, before any treatment.

Patients in the hyperthyroidism group, adults aged 18 to 65, were newly diagnosed, under 2 months' duration. Symptoms, serum thyroxine and TRAb, thyroid ultrasound, and orbital computed tomography formed the diagnostic basis. The PBMC fraction was derived from around 9.4 ml of fresh peripheral blood. RNA transcripts were the source from which TCR beta CDR3 regions were amplified. After a first-round RT-PCR with HTBI primers, a second-round multiplex PCR was run. Using its own MiXCR run on the multiplex PCR reads, TCRdb lists one record per CDR3 protein. This table holds about 390,000 distinct CDR3 sequences, about 18% found once.

What was sequenced was peripheral blood. The chain uses TRBV6-5 and TRBJ1-5; 8 nucleotides agree with TRBD1. The sequence derives from an adult woman with stable Graves' hyperthyroidism. The DNA of the CDR3 is TGTGCCAGCAGTTACGGTGGGGACAGGACTCAGCCCCAGCATTTT. Translating it yields CASSYGGDRTQPQHF.